The T cell receptor (beta chain) described here comes from a study of identical twins. Germline loops: CDR1 SEHNR, CDR2 FQNEAQ (reference sequence). This CDR3 has 13 amino acids. V was trimmed by 4 bases and J by 2 bases, leaving 9 bases between them. One entry per CDR3 protein, called by TCRdb with MiXCR from the 5' RACE reads. The data show roughly 690,000 distinct CDR3 sequences, with about 20% seen just once and roughly 4.3% held by the top ten. This same sample was also part of a study on T cells expressing NK-cell markers. That study adds: NKG2C+ dominant clonotypes from roughly 6 donors made up about 1.0-8% of CD8+ T cells.

The clonotype was recovered from a woman in her late teens or twenties in good health. The sample comprised PBMCs. The chain carries TRBV7-9 and TRBJ2-7; D unclear. The DNA for the CDR3 is TGTGCCAGCAGCTCCACAGTTGCCTACGAGCAGTACTTC. Amino acids: CASSSTVAYEQYF. Together with reference TRBV7-9 and TRBJ2-7, the CDR3 gives the full variable domain: DTGVSQNPRHKITKRGQNVTFRCDPISEHNRLYWYRQTLGQGPEFLTYFQNEAQLEKSRLLSDRFSAERPKGSFSTLEIQRTEQGDSAMYLCASSSTVAYEQYFGPGTRLTVT.